This entry concerns a single T cell receptor beta chain. No antigen is known for it. These data come from a study of cytomegalovirus exposure and HLA in healthy donors. PCR primers comprised 60 Vbeta and 13 Jbeta primers. The assay was immunoSEQ multiplex PCR, and TCRdb's table has in-frame clones only and misses some. Among about 150,000 clones listed, roughly 76% were seen once. Study outcomes and limitations: Accurate HLA-A and HLA-B prediction from TCR beta sequences was reported for most subjects. An analysis done earlier found most TCR beta V segments productive about 87% or about 30% of the time.

Germline CDR1 and CDR2: SGHRS and YFSETQ. Trimming took 4 bases from V and 2 from J; bases not matched to a gene: 7. The CDR3 covers 15 residues. The sequencing sample was made of PBMCs. The sequence was collected from a woman in her twenties or thirties in good health and CMV-seronegative. The chain recombines TRBV5-1 with TRBJ1-2; 8 bases match TRBD1. CDR3 bases: TGCGCCAGCAGCCCGACAGGGGCAGGAAACTATGGCTACACCTTC. Protein sequence: CASSPTGAGNYGYTF.